The T cell receptor (beta chain) described here comes from a study of cytomegalovirus exposure and HLA in healthy donors. As concerns this clone: The target antigen is unknown.

Trimming took 3 bases from V and 7 from J, leaving 11 bases between them. The CDR3 sequence is 13 residues long. The V gene's germline CDR1 is SGDLS and CDR2 YYNGEE. Regarding the study as a whole: In a later analysis, a missense DCLRE1C variant was linked to TCR beta V- and J-gene trimming.

PCR used 60 Vbeta primers and 13 Jbeta primers. Data came from immunoSEQ multiplex PCR; TCRdb stores just in-frame clones and leaves some out. The table records 150,000 or so clones, 60% to 80% of them present only once. The V call is TRBV9, the J call TRBJ1-5; maybe TRBD1 (5 bases). The TCR was taken from a man in his fifties or sixties in good health and CMV-seropositive. Material: PBMCs. CDR3 in DNA: TGTGCCAGCAGCGCGTGGGGGGGGCAGCCCCAGCATTTT. Protein product: CASSAWGGQPQHF.